The 19 T cell receptor beta chains in this list originate from one sample, sequenced in a study of CD8 T cells in ankylosing spondylitis. TCRdb re-analysed the 5' RACE reads in MiXCR, keeping a single row per CDR3 protein. The profile shows around 120,000 distinct CDR3 sequences, about 24% of them singletons. The sequenced material came from synovial fluid, either unsorted or a sorted T cell fraction (not recorded which). These receptors all stem from a male donor with ankylosing spondylitis.

This clonotype is a singleton in its sample. This chain links TRBV7-9 with TRBJ2-1; 9 bases agree with TRBD2. This CDR3 spans 13 amino acids. Germline CDR1 reads SEHNR; CDR2 reads FQNEAQ (reference sequence). Trimming took 6 bases from V and 6 from J; bases not matched to a gene: 3. The CDR3: CASSGAGGNEQFF. The CDR3 DNA follows: TGTGCCAGCAGTGGAGCGGGAGGCAATGAGCAGTTCTTC.

This clonotype is medium-sized. This chain connects TRBV15 to TRBJ2-1, with D unclear. The CDR3 has 13 residues. The V gene's germline CDR1 is LNHNV and CDR2 YYDKDF (reference sequence). V gave up 6 bases and J gave up 4 bases, with 10 bases separating them. CDR3 sequence (DNA): TGTGCCACCAGTCCCCGGCCTTACAATGAGCAGTTCTTC. It yields the protein CATSPRPYNEQFF.

The chain carries TRBV29-1 and TRBJ2-1; maybe TRBD1 (5 bases). Trimming took off 3 bases at V and 3 bases at J, with 6 bases between the two ends. This CDR3 is built from 12 residues. Germline-derived CDR1 and CDR2 are SQVTM and ANQGSEA. The CDR3 sequence is CSVDRVYNEQFF. The CDR3 DNA follows: TGCAGCGTTGACAGGGTCTACAATGAGCAGTTCTTC.

The genes are TRBV10-3 and TRBJ2-7; perhaps TRBD2 as D (5 bases). Germline V gene lookup returns CDR1 ENHRY and CDR2 SYGVKD. This CDR3 is 14 amino acids long. Trimming removed 0 bases at V and 1 base at J, with 7 bases between. The CDR3 here is CAISESRVSYEQYF. Here the CDR3 DNA reads TGTGCCATCAGTGAGTCGAGGGTTTCCTACGAGCAGTACTTC.

This clonotype showed up just a few times. The rearrangement links TRBV7-9 to TRBJ1-1; D might be TRBD1 (5 bases). Germline V gene sequence: CDR1 SEHNR, CDR2 FQNEAQ (reference sequence). The CDR3 sequence is 13 residues long. V was trimmed by 6 bases and J by 1 base, leaving 9 bases between them. In nucleotides, the CDR3 is TGTGCCAGCAGTAGGGACCAGAACACTGAAGCTTTCTTT. Translated: CASSRDQNTEAFF.

This clonotype was seen just once. The V and J genes are TRBV7-9 and TRBJ2-7, with D possibly TRBD2 on 6 matching bases. V was cut by 5 bases and J by 4 bases, with 12 bases left in between. CDR3 length equals 13 residues. Germline V CDR1 and CDR2: SEHNR, FQNEAQ (reference sequence). The DNA for the CDR3 is TGTGCCAGCAGCCCCCCGGGAGATTACGAGCAGTACGTC. Its protein product is CASSPPGDYEQYV.

This clonotype has only a few counts. This chain's CDR3 is CASSQVGGYSGNTIYF. The CDR3 coding sequence is TGTGCCAGCAGCCAAGTAGGGGGTTACTCTGGAAACACCATATATTTT. The gene calls are TRBV4-2 and TRBJ1-3; perhaps TRBD1 as D (6 bases). This CDR3 has 16 amino acids. Per the germline V gene, CDR1 is LGHNA and CDR2 is YNFKEQ. Trimming took off 1 base at V and 0 bases at J, with 10 bases between the two ends.

This clonotype was detected a few times. The genes are TRBV5-1 and TRBJ2-5; 10 nucleotides match TRBD2. The germline CDR1 and CDR2 sequences are SGHRS and YFSETQ. With 7 bases clipped from V and 3 bases from J, the junction kept 12 bases outside the gene matches. The CDR3 is 16 residues long. The CDR3 spells CASATSGLASKETQYF. DNA for the CDR3: TGCGCCAGCGCCACCTCGGGACTAGCGTCTAAAGAGACCCAGTACTTC.

This clonotype has ten or more counts. This sequence joins TRBV7-6 and TRBJ2-7; TRBD1 agrees at 10 bases. The CDR3 totals 16 residues. V lost 5 bases and J lost 2; bases outside the gene matches: 9. CDR1 and CDR2 from the germline V gene are SGHVS and FNYEAQ. DNA of the CDR3: TGTGCCAGCAGCCTGCAAACCGGACAGGGGGCCTACGAGCAGTACTTC. It translates to CASSLQTGQGAYEQYF.

This chain connects TRBV12-3 or TRBV12-4 to TRBJ1-2; D gene ambiguous. The V end was cut by 2 bases, the J end by 7 bases, with 14 bases between. This CDR3 has 14 residues. The CDR3 DNA sequence: TGTGCCAGCAGTTTAACCTCCGGTTCCGGTGGCTACACCTTC. It yields the protein CASSLTSGSGGYTF.

This clonotype has a count of ten or more. The J gene is TRBJ2-1, the V gene TRBV4-1, with 10 bases fitting TRBD2. V dropped 2 bases and J dropped 7; count of bases not matched to a gene: 14. The germline V gene encodes CDR1 MGHRA and CDR2 YSYEKL. This CDR3 region has 18 residues. The CDR3 spells CASSQTPSASGSQNEQFF. Here the CDR3 DNA reads TGCGCCAGCAGCCAAACCCCGTCGGCTAGCGGGAGCCAAAATGAGCAGTTCTTC.

The chain recombines TRBV28 with TRBJ2-7; D gene uncertain. Germline V lookup: CDR1 MDHEN, CDR2 SYDVKM. V gave up 7 bases and J gave up 7 bases, with 14 bases separating them. The CDR3 consists of 12 residues. The CDR3 region is CASKIILGEQYF. CDR3 nucleotide sequence: TGTGCCAGCAAGATTATACTCGGAGAGCAGTACTTC.

The rearrangement links TRBV18 to TRBJ1-4; D is uncertain. The length of the CDR3 is 17 residues. Germline CDR1 reads KGHSH; CDR2 reads LQKENI. Trimming cost V 0 bases and J 5 bases, with 16 bases left between them. CDR3 DNA: TGTGCCAGCTCACCACCGGTTGTTGGCCGGGTCAATGAAAAACTGTTTTTT. Translating gives CASSPPVVGRVNEKLFF.

This clonotype was picked up a small number of times. The chain carries TRBV7-8 and TRBJ2-3; D unclear. The CDR3 runs 13 residues. The germline V gene has CDR1 SGHVS and CDR2 FQNEAQ. V was cut by 4 bases and J by 2 bases, with 7 bases left in between. Written as DNA, the CDR3 is TGTGCCAGCAGCTCAACCTACACAGATACGCAGTATTTT. Translating it yields CASSSTYTDTQYF.

The DNA of the CDR3 is TGCAGTGCTGGGACAGGTCGGGGCAATGAGCAGTTCTTC. Its translation: CSAGTGRGNEQFF. V is TRBV20-1 and J is TRBJ2-1; 8 bases fit TRBD1. Germline V gene lookup returns CDR1 DFQATT and CDR2 SNEGSKA (reference sequence). The CDR3 length is 13 residues. The trim removed 5 bases at V and 6 bases at J, leaving 6 bases unmatched.

This chain links TRBV5-1 with TRBJ2-5, with 7 bases aligning to TRBD1. CDR1 is SGHRS and CDR2 is YFSETQ in the germline V gene. V trimming: 0 bases; J trimming: 5 bases; junction bases outside the gene matches: 7. This CDR3 contains 15 residues. The CDR3 DNA reads TGCGCCAGCAGCTTGGATGGCAGGGGGTTCGAGACCCAGTACTTC. Translation: CASSLDGRGFETQYF.

The V call is TRBV7-9, the J call TRBJ2-6; TRBD1 agrees at 12 bases. Germline V gene lookup returns CDR1 SEHNR and CDR2 FQNEAQ (reference sequence). The CDR3 runs to 17 residues. The junction had 5 bases not matched to a gene; V was cut back by 5 bases and J by 3 bases. The CDR3 protein is CASSPGTGGGGANVLTF. The CDR3 DNA reads TGTGCCAGCAGCCCCGGGACAGGGGGCGGTGGGGCCAACGTCCTGACTTTC.

This clonotype has just a few counts. The rearrangement uses TRBV28 and TRBJ2-1; 10 bases map to TRBD2. V lost 7 bases and J lost 9; bases outside the gene matches: 15. The germline V gene has CDR1 MDHEN and CDR2 SYDVKM. The CDR3 is 16 residues long. CDR3 residues: CASTTPSGRAVVEQFF. The CDR3 region has the DNA TGTGCCAGCACCACCCCCAGCGGGAGGGCCGTTGTTGAGCAGTTCTTC. The full variable domain, in which reference TRBV28 and TRBJ2-1 provide the parts outside the CDR3, is DVKVTQSSRYLVKRTGEKVFLECVQDMDHENMFWYRQDPGLGLRLIYFSYDVKMKEKGDIPEGYSVSREKKERFSLILESASTNQTSMYLCASTTPSGRAVVEQFFGPGTRLTVL.

This clonotype was counted between two and nine times. V usage is TRBV5-1 and J usage is TRBJ2-7; a weak D match, TRBD2 (6 bases). Trimming shortened V by 4 bases and J by 0 bases, and 14 bases separated the two germline ends. Germline V CDR1 and CDR2: SGHRS, YFSETQ. The CDR3 length is 15 residues. CDR3 sequence reads: CASSGTGLRSYEQYF. The CDR3 DNA reads as TGCGCCAGCAGCGGGACGGGACTCCGCTCCTACGAGCAGTACTTC. The variable domain in full, completed from reference TRBV5-1 and TRBJ2-7, reads KAGVTQTPRYLIKTRGQQVTLSCSPISGHRSVSWYQQTPGQGLQFLFEYFSETQRNKGNFPGRFSGRQFSNSRSEMNVSTLELGDSALYLCASSGTGLRSYEQYFGPGTRLTVT.